This TCR beta chain was identified during a study of cytomegalovirus exposure and HLA in healthy donors. Findings and caveats of the study: Roughly uniform depth of sequencing across donors was assumed in presence/absence analyses. A later analysis showed that HLA-associated TCR beta chains had undergone more clonal expansion than equally common others. Later analysis identified around 15,000 TCR beta sequences associated with HLA alleles, using a false discovery rate threshold of 0.05.

The PCR was carried out with 60 Vbeta primers and 13 Jbeta primers. The protocol was immunoSEQ multiplex PCR, while the TCRdb copy is restricted to in-frame clones and leaves out a portion. The profile shows more than 85,000 clones, more than 70% of them singletons. This clone was seen more than once but under ten times. Its antigen remains unknown. With 3 bases clipped from V and 1 base from J, the junction kept 6 bases outside the gene matches. CDR3 length equals 16 residues. Germline V gene sequence: CDR1 MDHEN, CDR2 SYDVKM. This clonotype originated in a woman between 55 and 75 years old in good health and CMV-seropositive. The sample comprised PBMCs. This rearrangement joins TRBV28 to TRBJ2-1, with 7 bases aligning to TRBD2. CDR3 nucleotide sequence: TGTGCCAGCAGTTTGCCCTCGGGAGGATCCTACAATGAGCAGTTCTTC. Its translation is CASSLPSGGSYNEQFF. Looking up the rest from reference TRBV28 and TRBJ2-1 gives the full variable domain: DVKVTQSSRYLVKRTGEKVFLECVQDMDHENMFWYRQDPGLGLRLIYFSYDVKMKEKGDIPEGYSVSREKKERFSLILESASTNQTSMYLCASSLPSGGSYNEQFFGPGTRLTVL.